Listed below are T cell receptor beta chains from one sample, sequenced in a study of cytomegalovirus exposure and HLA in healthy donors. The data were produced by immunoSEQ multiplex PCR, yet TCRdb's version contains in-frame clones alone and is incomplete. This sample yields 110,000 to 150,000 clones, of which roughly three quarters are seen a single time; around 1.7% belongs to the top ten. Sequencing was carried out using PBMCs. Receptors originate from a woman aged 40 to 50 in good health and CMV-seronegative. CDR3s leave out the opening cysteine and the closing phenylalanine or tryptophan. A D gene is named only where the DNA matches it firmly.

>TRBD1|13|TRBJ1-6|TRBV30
AWSSWTGQNSPLH
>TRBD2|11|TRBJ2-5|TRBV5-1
ASQRAGEETQY
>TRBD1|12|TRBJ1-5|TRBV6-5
ASSRQGRNQPQH
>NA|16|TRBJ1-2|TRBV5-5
ASSAGGQGDFPNYGYT
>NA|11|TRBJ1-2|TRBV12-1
ASSFRSDYGYT
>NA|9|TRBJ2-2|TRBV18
ASSTTGELF
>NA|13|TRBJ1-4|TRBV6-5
ASTRGAGPGEKLF
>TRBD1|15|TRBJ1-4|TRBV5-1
ASSLAAGGPTNEKLF
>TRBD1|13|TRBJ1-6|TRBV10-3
AISEHQGDNSPLH
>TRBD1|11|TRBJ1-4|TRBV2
ASSTGVGEKLF
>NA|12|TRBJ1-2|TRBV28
ASSLEQPLYGYT
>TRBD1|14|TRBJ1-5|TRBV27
ASSPSGTGGLQPQH
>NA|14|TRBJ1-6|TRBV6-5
ASSYRLPTWNSPLH
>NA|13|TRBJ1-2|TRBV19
ASRHRDRGGYGYT
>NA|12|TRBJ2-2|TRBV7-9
ASTNDRITGELF
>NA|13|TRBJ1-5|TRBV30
AWSVSGDSNQPQH
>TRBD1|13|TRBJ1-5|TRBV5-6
ASSWGTGGNQPQH
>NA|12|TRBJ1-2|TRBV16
ASSQSLSEDGYT
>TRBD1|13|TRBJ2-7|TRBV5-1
ASSTNGQAAYEQY
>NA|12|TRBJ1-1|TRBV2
ASSVMQGYTEAF
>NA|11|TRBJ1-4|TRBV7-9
SSSPRENEKLF
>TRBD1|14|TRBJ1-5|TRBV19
ASSIRGQPTNQPQH
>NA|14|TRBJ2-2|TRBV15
ATSSVLAVNTGELF
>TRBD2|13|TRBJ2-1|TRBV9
ASSARTSGYNEQF
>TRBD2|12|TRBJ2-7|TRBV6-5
ASSYSGGGYEQY
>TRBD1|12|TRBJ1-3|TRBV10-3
AISAATGGNTIY
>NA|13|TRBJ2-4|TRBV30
AWSGGLRAKNIQY
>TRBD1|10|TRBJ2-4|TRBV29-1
SVGQGAGIQY
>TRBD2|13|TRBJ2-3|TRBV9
ASSVSGRDTDTQY
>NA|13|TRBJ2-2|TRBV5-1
ASSLGNRDTGELF
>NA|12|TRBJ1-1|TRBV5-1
ASSFLGQNTEAF
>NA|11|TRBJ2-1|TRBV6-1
ASSEWAANEQF
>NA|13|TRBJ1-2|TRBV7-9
ASSLGRGPNYGYT
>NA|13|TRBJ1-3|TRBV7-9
ASSFSSGVGNTIY
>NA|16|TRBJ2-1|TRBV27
ASSRLNRGLAGVNEQF
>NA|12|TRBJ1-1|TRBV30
AWSRRGGGTEAF
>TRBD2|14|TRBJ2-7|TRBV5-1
ASSLGLGGGHYEQY